This entry is about one T cell receptor (beta chain). This CDR3 has 17 residues. V shed 3 bases and J shed 6 bases, with 23 bases lying between them. Germline-derived CDR1 and CDR2 are MDHEN and SYDVKM. This specimen comes from a study of blood T cell repertoires in COVID-19. For the study at large: Acute and convalescent COVID-19 samples came from the United States, Italy and Spain. PBMCs, B-cell-depleted T cells, or T cells were the source of the cDNA or gDNA that made up the material.

Sequencing was performed with immunoSEQ multiplex PCR; in TCRdb, only in-frame clones are kept and a portion is missing. The data hold a few hundred thousand clones, with approximately 88% observed a single time. Seattle's enrolled individuals joined amid active infection and were then monitored longitudinally. The sample comprised peripheral blood. The receptor comes from a woman aged 25 to 39 with COVID-19, enrolled during active disease. J is TRBJ1-2 and V is TRBV28; maybe TRBD1 (6 bases). The CDR3, as DNA: TGTGCCAGCAGTTTCAGCCCGGGGCAGGGGTTCCTGCATGGCTACACCTTC. Translation: CASSFSPGQGFLHGYTF.